These 20 T cell receptor beta chains share one sample of origin, sequenced in a study of T cells in Graves' hyperthyroidism and ophthalmopathy. Amplified TCR beta CDR3 regions derived from RNA transcripts. First-round RT-PCR targeting the TCR CDR3 was performed with the HTBI primer set. TCRdb redid the calling of the multiplex PCR reads with MiXCR, one entry per CDR3 protein. The table has approximately 600,000 distinct CDR3 sequences, approximately 15% seen once; the top ten hold less than 9%. The sample was blood. These receptors were collected from a woman younger than 35 with Graves' ophthalmopathy.

Details on this clonotype: A single base separates this from a much larger clone, so it may be a read error. This chain joins TRBV28 and TRBJ2-5; D is undetermined. In germline, CDR1 is MDHEN, CDR2 SYDVKM. This CDR3 comprises 16 residues. The ends were cut back, 6 bases at V and 4 bases at J, with 21 bases in the middle. DNA for the CDR3: TGTGCCAGCAGAGTCTCTGTCCTCGCTAATCGAGAGACCCAGTACTTC. Its translation: CASRVSVLANRETQYF.

This clonotype came up once. This sequence joins TRBV19 and TRBJ2-2; tentatively, D is TRBD2 (5 bases). The CDR3 has 12 residues. V lost 5 bases, J lost 9 bases, and 10 bases lay in between. The V gene's germline CDR1 is LNHDA and CDR2 SQIVND (reference sequence). Written as DNA, the CDR3 is TGTGCCAGTAGTTTGGGAGCCCGGGAGCTGTTTTTT. Translated: CASSLGARELFF.

This clonotype has ten or more counts. The chain has TRBV7-3 and TRBJ2-2; D is perhaps TRBD2 (6 bases). The V gene lost 6 bases and the J gene lost 4 bases, with 9 bases spanning the gap. The CDR3 has 13 amino acids. Per the germline V gene, CDR1 is SGHTA and CDR2 is FQGTGA. The CDR3 sequence: CASRPGGTGELFF. The CDR3 nucleotides are TGTGCCAGCAGGCCCGGGGGCACCGGGGAGCTGTTTTTT.

This clonotype has just a few counts. The chain has TRBV27 and TRBJ1-2; D is unresolved. V dropped 3 bases and J dropped 0 bases, with 8 bases sitting between them. The germline V gene has CDR1 MNHEY and CDR2 SMNVEV (reference sequence). This CDR3 is built from 14 residues. The CDR3 sequence: CASSFLGTNYGYTF. The CDR3 bases are TGTGCCAGCAGTTTTTTGGGCACTAACTATGGCTACACCTTC.

V gene TRBV7-2 combines with J gene TRBJ2-1; 10 nucleotides agree with TRBD2. This CDR3 has 16 amino acids. Trimming removed 1 base from V and 8 bases from J; junction bases left unmatched: 8. Per germline, CDR1 SGHTA and CDR2 FQGNSA. The CDR3 DNA reads as TGTGCCAGCAGCTTAGTGGCTAGCGGGAGTGTCTATGAGCAGTTCTTC. Translating gives CASSLVASGSVYEQFF.

This clonotype was picked up many times. This chain connects TRBV6-1 to TRBJ1-4; 9 bases agree with TRBD1. This CDR3 contains 16 residues. The V gene end was trimmed by 5 bases and the J gene end by 7 bases; junction bases not matched to a gene: 11. The V gene's germline CDR1 is MNHNS and CDR2 SASEGT. CDR3 residues: CASSYKPDRGGEKLFF. For the CDR3, the DNA is TGTGCCAGCAGTTATAAACCGGACAGGGGTGGTGAAAAACTGTTTTTT.

This clonotype was seen repeatedly, ten times or more. The V gene is TRBV2, the J gene TRBJ2-5; 7 nucleotides match TRBD2. Germline values: CDR1 SNHLY, CDR2 FYNNEI. V was pared by 8 bases and J by 3 bases, with 6 bases of the junction left unmatched. There are 13 residues in the CDR3. Here the CDR3 reads CASGGELEETQYF. The DNA of the CDR3 is TGTGCCAGCGGGGGGGAGTTGGAAGAGACCCAGTACTTC.

This clonotype was detected ten times or more. V and J are TRBV7-3 and TRBJ2-3, with 7 bases identical to TRBD2. Germline values: CDR1 SGHTA, CDR2 FQGTGA. The V segment lost 7 bases and the J segment 4 bases; nucleotides outside the gene matches: 5. CDR3 length equals 13 residues. As DNA, the CDR3 is TGTGCCAGCAAAGGGAGGGAGGCAGATACGCAGTATTTT. Translating gives CASKGREADTQYF.

This sequence joins TRBV4-2 and TRBJ1-3; D remains unclear. This CDR3 is 14 amino acids long. Germline CDR1 is LGHNA and CDR2 is YNFKEQ. Trimming removed 1 base from V and 0 bases from J, with 4 bases in between. The CDR3 coding sequence is TGTGCCAGCAGCCAAGGGACCTCTGGAAACACCATATATTTT. Translation: CASSQGTSGNTIYF.

This clonotype was picked up many times. This sequence joins TRBV7-8 and TRBJ2-7, with 8 bases fitting TRBD1. V shed 8 bases, J shed 5 bases, and the junction held 11 bases outside the gene matches. The CDR3 has 14 amino acids. The V gene's germline CDR1 is SGHVS and CDR2 FQNEAQ. CDR3 nucleotides: TGTGCCAGCTCGCGGGGCAGGGGGCTGGACGAGCAGTACTTC. Translated: CASSRGRGLDEQYF.

This clonotype was seen ten or more times. The V call is TRBV5-1, the J call TRBJ2-2; D remains ambiguous. The CDR3 is 14 amino acids. Trimming shortened V by 1 base and J by 0 bases, and 4 bases separated the two germline ends. Germline-derived CDR1 and CDR2 are SGHRS and YFSETQ. CDR3 in DNA: TGCGCCAGCAGCTTGACCTCGAACACCGGGGAGCTGTTTTTT. This translates into CASSLTSNTGELFF.

This clonotype was seen ten or more times. The chain recombines TRBV25-1 with TRBJ2-3, with TRBD1 identical over 8 bases. The CDR3 runs 14 residues. V dropped 9 bases and J dropped 0; count of bases not matched to a gene: 5. Germline-derived CDR1 and CDR2 are MGHDK and SYGVNS. In DNA, the CDR3 is TGTGCCAGTCGCCGGGACAGGAGCACAGATACGCAGTATTTT. Amino acids: CASRRDRSTDTQYF.

This clonotype was seen only a few times. The chain recombines TRBV10-3 with TRBJ2-2; 9 bases match TRBD2. V was clipped by 5 bases and J by 3 bases; unmatched bases: 4. CDR3 length equals 15 residues. The germline gives CDR1 ENHRY, CDR2 SYGVKD. The CDR3 loop is CAISPQRGDTGELFF. The CDR3 nucleotides are TGTGCCATCAGTCCCCAGCGGGGGGACACCGGGGAGCTGTTTTTT.

Many counts were recorded for this clonotype. The rearrangement uses TRBV24-1 and TRBJ1-5; 7 bases fit TRBD1. The CDR3 is 18 amino acids. After removal of 0 bases from V and 3 bases from J, the junction contained 10 bases not matched to a gene. Per germline, CDR1 KGHDR and CDR2 SFDVKD. CDR3 amino acids: CATSDLAVWGQHNQPQHF. CDR3 DNA sequence: TGTGCCACCAGTGATTTGGCGGTATGGGGACAGCACAATCAGCCCCAGCATTTT.

Only a few counts were recorded for this clonotype. The chain couples TRBV28 to TRBJ2-5; TRBD1 matches at 9 bases. Germline trimming cut 0 bases from V and 3 bases from J; bases unmatched to any gene: 11. Germline V gives CDR1 MDHEN, CDR2 SYDVKM. The CDR3 length is 18 residues. The CDR3: CASSLWGTGRGMEETQYF. Here the CDR3 DNA reads TGTGCCAGCAGTTTATGGGGGACAGGGAGGGGGATGGAAGAGACCCAGTACTTC.

Note on this clonotype: This could be a read error, since a much larger clone is one nucleotide away. The chain carries TRBV20-1 and TRBJ2-1, with TRBD1 matching 7 bases. V lost 3 bases, J lost 4 bases, and 9 bases stayed unmatched. The CDR3 extends over 15 amino acids. The germline CDR1 and CDR2 sequences are DFQATT and SNEGSKA (reference sequence). This CDR3 is CSARTGSGSYNEQFF. The DNA for the CDR3 is TGCAGTGCTAGGACAGGGTCGGGCTCATACAATGAGCAGTTCTTC.

This clonotype was recorded at least ten times. V gene TRBV7-2 combines with J gene TRBJ2-1; D might be TRBD1 (6 bases). Germline V gene lookup returns CDR1 SGHTA and CDR2 FQGNSA. Deletions cut 5 bases from V and 10 bases from J, with 15 bases between. This CDR3 is built from 13 residues. CDR3: CASSPRGRSEQFF. The DNA of the CDR3 is TGTGCCAGCAGCCCCAGGGGACGGTCCGAGCAGTTCTTC.

This clonotype has a count of ten or more. V and J are TRBV24-1 and TRBJ2-7, with 10 bases identical to TRBD1. The germline V gene encodes CDR1 KGHDR and CDR2 SFDVKD. V shed 3 bases and J 0 bases; nucleotides not matched to a gene: 13. The CDR3 is 19 residues long. The chain's CDR3 is CATSDLRGPGQGISYEQYF. DNA for the CDR3: TGTGCCACCAGTGATCTCAGAGGGCCGGGACAGGGGATCTCCTACGAGCAGTACTTC.

This clonotype has more than one count but fewer than ten. V gene TRBV19 combines with J gene TRBJ1-1; 7 nucleotides match TRBD1. The germline gives CDR1 LNHDA, CDR2 SQIVND (reference sequence). The V gene end was trimmed by 4 bases and the J gene end by 3 bases; junction bases not matched to a gene: 2. This CDR3 is 13 amino acids long. CDR3 nucleotides: TGTGCCAGTAGTACCCAGGGGGACACTGAAGCTTTCTTT. Residues: CASSTQGDTEAFF.

This clonotype was picked up many times. The chain carries TRBV18 and TRBJ1-1; D is unclear. Germline CDR1 and CDR2: KGHSH and LQKENI. Trimming left V 5 bases short and J 0 bases short, with 13 bases between. This CDR3 region has 15 residues. The CDR3 loop is CASSRLPDMNTEAFF. The CDR3 DNA reads as TGTGCCAGCTCAAGATTACCAGATATGAACACTGAAGCTTTCTTT. The whole variable domain, filled in from reference TRBV18 and TRBJ1-1, reads NAGVMQNPRHLVRRRGQEARLRCSPMKGHSHVYWYRQLPEEGLKFMVYLQKENIIDESGMPKERFSAEFPKEGPSILRIQQVVRGDSAAYFCASSRLPDMNTEAFFGQGTRLTVV.